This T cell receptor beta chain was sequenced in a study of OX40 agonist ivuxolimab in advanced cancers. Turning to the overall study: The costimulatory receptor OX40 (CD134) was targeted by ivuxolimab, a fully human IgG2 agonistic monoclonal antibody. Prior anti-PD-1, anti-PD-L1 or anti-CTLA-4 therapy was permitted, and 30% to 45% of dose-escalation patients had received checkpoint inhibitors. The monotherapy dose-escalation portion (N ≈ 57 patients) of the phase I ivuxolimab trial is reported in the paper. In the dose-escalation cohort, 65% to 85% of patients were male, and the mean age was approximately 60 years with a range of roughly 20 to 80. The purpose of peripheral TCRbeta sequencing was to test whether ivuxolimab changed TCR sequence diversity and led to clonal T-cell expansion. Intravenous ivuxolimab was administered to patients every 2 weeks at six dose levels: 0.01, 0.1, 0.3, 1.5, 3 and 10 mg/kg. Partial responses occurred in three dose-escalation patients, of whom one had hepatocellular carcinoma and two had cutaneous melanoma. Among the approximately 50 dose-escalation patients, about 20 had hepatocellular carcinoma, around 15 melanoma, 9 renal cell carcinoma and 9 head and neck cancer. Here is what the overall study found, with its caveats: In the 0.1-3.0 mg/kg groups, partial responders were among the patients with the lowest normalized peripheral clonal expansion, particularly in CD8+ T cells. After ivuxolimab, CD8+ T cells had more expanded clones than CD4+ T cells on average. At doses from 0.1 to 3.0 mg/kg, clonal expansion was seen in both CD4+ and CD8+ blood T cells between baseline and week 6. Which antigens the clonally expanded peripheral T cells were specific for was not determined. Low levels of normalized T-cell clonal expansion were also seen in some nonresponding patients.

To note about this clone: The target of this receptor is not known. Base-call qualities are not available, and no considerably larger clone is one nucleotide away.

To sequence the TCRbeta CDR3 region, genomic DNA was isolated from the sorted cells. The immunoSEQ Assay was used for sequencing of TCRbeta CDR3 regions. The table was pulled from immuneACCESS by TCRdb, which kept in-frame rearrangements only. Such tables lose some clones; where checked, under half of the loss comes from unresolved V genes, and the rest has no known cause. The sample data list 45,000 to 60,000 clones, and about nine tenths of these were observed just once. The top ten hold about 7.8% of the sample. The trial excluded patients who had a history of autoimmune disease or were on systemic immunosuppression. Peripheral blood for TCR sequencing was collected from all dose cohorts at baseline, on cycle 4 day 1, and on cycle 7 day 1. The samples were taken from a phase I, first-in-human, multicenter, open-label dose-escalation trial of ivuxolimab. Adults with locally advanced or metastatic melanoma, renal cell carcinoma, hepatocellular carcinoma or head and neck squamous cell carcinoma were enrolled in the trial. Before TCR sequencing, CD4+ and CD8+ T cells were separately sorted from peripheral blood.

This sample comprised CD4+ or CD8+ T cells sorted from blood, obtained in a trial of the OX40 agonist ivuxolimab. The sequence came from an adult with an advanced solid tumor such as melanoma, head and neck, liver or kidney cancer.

The bases are TGTGCCAGCAGTTGGGGACAGGGGAGGAGTGAAAAACTGTTTTTT. This gives the protein CASSWGQGRSEKLFF. The chain couples TRBV28 to TRBJ1-4, and 10 junctional nucleotides match TRBD1. V is pruned by 4 bases and J by 7 bases, leaving 6 bases of the junction without a gene match. Spanning cysteine to phenylalanine, the CDR3 consists of 15 amino acids. Of the read, only the CDR3 DNA is kept; its 45 bases are in frame from base 1. The germline V gene encodes CDR1 MDHEN and CDR2 SYDVKM. The full variable domain, with segments outside the CDR3 supplied by the reference TRBV28 and TRBJ1-4 proteins, appears as DVKVTQSSRYLVKRTGEKVFLECVQDMDHENMFWYRQDPGLGLRLIYFSYDVKMKEKGDIPEGYSVSREKKERFSLILESASTNQTSMYLCASSWGQGRSEKLFFGSGTQLSVL.